A selection of T cell receptor beta chains follows, all from one sample in a study of T-cell reconstitution after alpha-beta-depleted transplantation in children. MiXCR, applied by TCRdb to the PCR reads, yields one record per CDR3 protein. The sample comprises 200,000 to 250,000 distinct CDR3 sequences, approximately 10% of which are singletons, and roughly 27% rests with the top ten. The material was PBMCs, obtained before TCRalphabeta/CD19-depleted stem cell transplant. These receptors all stem from a child in the first two years of life with acute myeloid leukemia, due to receive a stem cell transplant. The CDR3 runs from the conserved cysteine through the conserved F or W. Fields, in order: CDR3 protein, CDR3 DNA, D gene, J gene, clone size, V gene. D genes are given only for firm matches. Not all rows give a size; the values are once, few, many and, for expanded clones, a class.

CASSPRGFTGYTF TGTGCCAGTAGTCCCCGTGGTTTTACCGGCTACACCTTC - TRBJ1-2 - TRBV19
CASSWGRNNQPQHF TGTGCCAGCAGTTGGGGGAGGAACAATCAGCCCCAGCATTTT - TRBJ1-5 few TRBV28
CSARSRNLGETQYF TGCAGTGCTAGATCACGTAACCTAGGGGAGACCCAGTACTTC - TRBJ2-5 many TRBV20-1
CASSFGSPTDTQYF TGTGCCAGCAGTTTCGGTTCCCCCACAGATACGCAGTATTTT - TRBJ2-3 many TRBV12-3/TRBV12-4
CASSLSGQHVEAFF TGTGCCAGCAGCTTATCTGGACAGCATGTTGAAGCTTTCTTT - TRBJ1-1 - TRBV7-8
CASSASSGRPGEQYF TGTGCCAGCAGCGCGAGTAGCGGGAGGCCAGGAGAGCAGTACTTC TRBD2 TRBJ2-7 many TRBV7-2
CASSLWATYEQYF TGTGCCAGCAGTTTATGGGCGACCTACGAGCAGTACTTC - TRBJ2-7 many TRBV28
CASSQSGNTEAFF TGTGCCAGCAGCCAATCAGGGAACACTGAAGCTTTCTTT - TRBJ1-1 many TRBV14
CASSPGQGARGANVLTF TGCGCCAGCAGCCCGGGACAGGGGGCGCGTGGGGCCAACGTCCTGACTTTC TRBD1 TRBJ2-6 many TRBV5-1
CSAREGSGGIQPQHF TGCAGTGCTAGAGAAGGGTCGGGTGGAATCCAGCCCCAGCATTTT - TRBJ1-5 many TRBV20-1
CASSSSRDRFDTEAFF TGCGCCAGCAGCTCGTCCCGGGACAGATTTGACACTGAAGCTTTCTTT TRBD1 TRBJ1-1 many TRBV5-1
CASSPWERDEQFF TGTGCCAGCAGCCCCTGGGAGCGCGATGAGCAGTTCTTC - TRBJ2-1 many TRBV3-1
CASSLESGVGGELFF TGTGCCAGCAGCTTAGAATCGGGAGTAGGAGGGGAGCTGTTTTTT - TRBJ2-2 - TRBV11-3
CASSYGAGGSTDTQYF TGTGCCAGCAGTTATGGAGCGGGAGGGAGCACAGATACGCAGTATTTT TRBD2 TRBJ2-3 many TRBV6-5
CASSFRRGQPQHF TGTGCCAGCAGCTTTCGGAGGGGTCAGCCCCAGCATTTT - TRBJ1-5 many TRBV5-6
CVSSLNGNLNTEAFF TGCGTCAGCAGCTTGAATGGGAATCTGAACACCGAAGCTTTCTTT - TRBJ1-1 - TRBV5-1
CASSQESRHIGDTQYF TGTGCCAGCAGCCAAGAAAGCAGACACATAGGGGATACGCAGTATTTT - TRBJ2-3 many TRBV4-2
CASSFTRGEDTQYF TGTGCCAGCAGTTTTACCAGGGGAGAGGATACGCAGTATTTT - TRBJ2-3 many TRBV12-3/TRBV12-4
CASSLSKTVEAFF TGTGCCAGCAGTTTGAGTAAGACAGTAGAAGCTTTCTTT - TRBJ1-1 many TRBV28
CASSQASTGYNSPLHF TGTGCCAGCAGCCAAGCGTCTACAGGCTATAATTCACCCCTCCACTTT - TRBJ1-6 many TRBV14
CSGRVAGGYEQYF TGCAGTGGCAGGGTAGCGGGAGGGTACGAGCAGTACTTC TRBD2 TRBJ2-7 many TRBV20-1
CASSLSPGEGPGELFF TGTGCCAGCAGCTTAAGTCCGGGAGAAGGGCCCGGGGAGCTGTTTTTT - TRBJ2-2 many TRBV7-9
CASSPQGARQETQYF TGTGCCAGCAGTCCCCAGGGGGCGAGGCAAGAGACCCAGTACTTC TRBD1 TRBJ2-5 many TRBV27
CASSVTGARNSYEQYF TGTGCCAGCAGTGTAACAGGGGCCCGCAACTCCTACGAGCAGTACTTC TRBD1 TRBJ2-7 many TRBV12-3/TRBV12-4
CASSSTHRGTMFGYTF TGTGCCAGCAGCTCAACTCACAGGGGGACTATGTTTGGCTACACCTTC TRBD1 TRBJ1-2 many TRBV7-8
CASSQASRRNTEAFF TGTGCCAGCAGCCAGGCCAGTAGACGGAACACTGAAGCTTTCTTT - TRBJ1-1 many TRBV4-2
CASSFRGGAWADTQYF TGTGCCAGCAGTTTTCGGGGGGGCGCCTGGGCAGATACGCAGTATTTT TRBD2 TRBJ2-3 many TRBV27
CASSLVSGRTQYF TGTGCCAGCAGCTTAGTCAGCGGGAGGACGCAGTATTTT TRBD2 TRBJ2-3 many TRBV7-2
CASSRTASNYGYTF TGTGCCAGCAGTAGGACGGCCTCTAACTATGGCTACACCTTC - TRBJ1-2 - TRBV28
CASSLIGGGGNQPQHF TGTGCCAGCAGTTTAATAGGGGGCGGAGGAAATCAGCCCCAGCATTTT TRBD1 TRBJ1-5 few TRBV27
CASSPSSGPPDTQYF TGTGCCAGCTCACCCAGTTCCGGGCCTCCAGATACGCAGTATTTT - TRBJ2-3 many TRBV18
CASSPTGGIETQYF TGTGCCAGCTCACCGACAGGGGGCATAGAGACCCAGTACTTC TRBD1 TRBJ2-5 many TRBV18
CASSVHIRGEQFF TGTGCCAGCAGCGTACATATACGCGGTGAGCAGTTCTTC - TRBJ2-1 many TRBV9
CASSQEMDSNYNEQFF TGTGCCAGCAGCCAAGAGATGGACAGTAACTACAATGAGCAGTTCTTC - TRBJ2-1 many TRBV4-2
CASSLGLAGFFEQYF TGTGCCAGCAGCTTAGGCCTAGCGGGTTTCTTCGAGCAGTACTTC TRBD2 TRBJ2-7 few TRBV7-2
CASNRGGEETQYF TGTGCCAGCAACAGGGGCGGTGAAGAGACCCAGTACTTC TRBD1 TRBJ2-5 many TRBV28
CAWSSGSGMYNEQFF TGTGCCTGGAGCTCCGGAAGCGGGATGTACAATGAGCAGTTCTTC TRBD2 TRBJ2-1 many TRBV30
CASSFLDSTDTQYF TGCGCCAGCAGCTTCCTCGACTCCACAGATACGCAGTATTTT - TRBJ2-3 many TRBV5-1
CAIKDPGLAGGLSYEQYF TGTGCCATCAAAGACCCGGGACTAGCGGGAGGACTCTCCTACGAGCAGTACTTC TRBD2 TRBJ2-7 - TRBV10-3
CASTLTDTQYF TGTGCCAGCACCCTCACAGATACGCAGTATTTT - TRBJ2-3 many TRBV28
CASSLKGQGYPYEQYF TGTGCCAGCAGTTTAAAGGGACAGGGGTATCCCTACGAGCAGTACTTC TRBD1 TRBJ2-7 many TRBV12-3/TRBV12-4
CASSLVGAGGHDEQFF TGTGCCAGCAGCTTAGTAGGCGCGGGGGGGCACGATGAGCAGTTCTTC TRBD2 TRBJ2-1 many TRBV11-2
CASSPAGGPLYEQYF TGTGCCAGCTCACCAGCGGGAGGGCCTCTCTACGAGCAGTACTTC TRBD2 TRBJ2-7 - TRBV18
CASSQDIGTKGSPLHF TGCGCCAGCAGCCAAGATATCGGGACTAAAGGCTCACCCCTCCACTTT - TRBJ1-6 - TRBV4-3
CASSFSGGARNEQFF TGTGCCAGCAGCTTTAGCGGGGGGGCACGGAATGAGCAGTTCTTC TRBD2 TRBJ2-1 few TRBV5-4
CSATERGNEQFF TGCAGTGCAACGGAGCGGGGGAATGAGCAGTTCTTC TRBD2 TRBJ2-1 many TRBV20-1
CASSFGMNTEAFF TGTGCCAGCAGCTTTGGTATGAACACTGAAGCTTTCTTT - TRBJ1-1 many TRBV7-3
CASSLIENQPQHF TGTGCCAGCAGCTTAATAGAGAATCAGCCCCAGCATTTT - TRBJ1-5 many TRBV11-2
CASSLALGTRNTQYF TGTGCCAGCAGCTTAGCGCTTGGAACTCGGAATACGCAGTATTTT - TRBJ2-3 many TRBV7-2
CSAIKQGQYEQYF TGCAGTGCTATTAAGCAGGGGCAGTACGAGCAGTACTTC - TRBJ2-7 many TRBV20-1
CSVPGTGNTGELFF TGCAGCGTTCCTGGGACGGGGAACACCGGGGAGCTGTTTTTT - TRBJ2-2 - TRBV29-1
CASSLAGGQRYTEAFF TGCGCCAGCAGCTTGGCGGGGGGACAGCGCTACACTGAAGCTTTCTTT TRBD1 TRBJ1-1 many TRBV5-1
CSAKRAPGEGYGYTF TGCAGTGCTAAGCGAGCCCCCGGGGAGGGCTATGGCTACACCTTC - TRBJ1-2 many TRBV20-1
CASSQDAASGSDTQYF TGCGCCAGCAGCCAAGATGCGGCTAGCGGGAGTGATACGCAGTATTTT TRBD2 TRBJ2-3 many TRBV4-3
CASILSNGGYTEAFF TGTGCCAGCATCCTATCCAATGGGGGATACACTGAAGCTTTCTTT - TRBJ1-1 many TRBV7-9
CASSFGTGGGYAQYF TGCGCCAGCAGCTTTGGAACAGGGGGCGGATACGCGCAGTATTTT TRBD1 TRBJ2-3 many TRBV5-1
CASSQGGKTYEQYF TGCGCCAGCAGCCAAGGGGGGAAAACCTACGAGCAGTACTTC - TRBJ2-7 many TRBV4-1